These T cell receptor beta chains were read from a single sample in a study of blood T cells in healthy people across ages. One entry per CDR3 protein, called by TCRdb with MiXCR from the 5' RACE reads. The sample has under 2,000,000 distinct CDR3 sequences; around half are singletons. The sequencing input was blood. Source of these receptors: a middle-aged woman in good health. Both conserved end residues are part of each CDR3. Fields, in order: J gene, V gene, clone size, D gene, CDR3 protein, CDR3 DNA. The D gene is left open where the match is weak. Size is omitted from some rows. Given values are once, few, many or a class for expanded clones.

j_call: TRBJ2-7
v_call: TRBV11-2
clone_size: -
d_call: -
cdr3_aa: CASSLGAGPGYEQYF
cdr3_nt: TGTGCCAGCAGCTTAGGTGCGGGACCCGGATACGAGCAGTACTTC

j_call: TRBJ2-5
v_call: TRBV6-5
clone_size: -
d_call: -
cdr3_aa: CASSYSPAASWEQYF
cdr3_nt: TGTGCCAGCAGTTACTCCCCAGCGGCTAGCTGGGAGCAGTACTTC

j_call: TRBJ2-7
v_call: TRBV6-2/TRBV6-3
clone_size: -
d_call: TRBD1
cdr3_aa: CASSYTDRVHEQYF
cdr3_nt: TGTGCCAGCAGTTACACCGACAGGGTCCACGAGCAGTACTTC

j_call: TRBJ2-7
v_call: TRBV7-8
clone_size: once
d_call: -
cdr3_aa: CASSPRIDAPMVIEKQYF
cdr3_nt: TGTGCCAGCAGCCCCAGGATAGACGCTCCTATGGTTATTGAGAAGCAGTACTTC

j_call: TRBJ2-3
v_call: TRBV19
clone_size: once
d_call: -
cdr3_aa: CASTARGVGTDTQYF
cdr3_nt: TGTGCCAGTACCGCCAGGGGAGTAGGGACAGATACGCAGTATTTT

j_call: TRBJ2-7
v_call: TRBV27
clone_size: few
d_call: -
cdr3_aa: CASSLSYRLSSYEQYF
cdr3_nt: TGTGCCAGCAGTTTATCTTACCGTCTTAGCTCCTACGAGCAGTACTTC

j_call: TRBJ2-5
v_call: TRBV5-6
clone_size: few
d_call: -
cdr3_aa: CASSSVGTFQETQYF
cdr3_nt: TGTGCCAGCAGCTCGGTGGGGACATTCCAAGAGACCCAGTACTTC

j_call: TRBJ2-6
v_call: TRBV7-2
clone_size: -
d_call: -
cdr3_aa: CASSYDGISGANVLTF
cdr3_nt: TGTGCCAGCAGTTATGACGGCATCTCTGGGGCCAACGTCCTGACTTTC

j_call: TRBJ1-1
v_call: TRBV5-6
clone_size: once
d_call: TRBD1
cdr3_aa: CASSGGDRDETEAFF
cdr3_nt: TGTGCCAGCAGCGGGGGAGACAGGGATGAAACTGAAGCTTTCTTT

j_call: TRBJ2-7
v_call: TRBV15
clone_size: few
d_call: TRBD1
cdr3_aa: CATSRVFGTGANYEQYF
cdr3_nt: TGTGCCACCAGCAGAGTTTTTGGGACAGGGGCAAACTACGAGCAGTACTTC

j_call: TRBJ2-1
v_call: TRBV11-2
clone_size: -
d_call: TRBD1
cdr3_aa: CASSLVRGRGNEQFF
cdr3_nt: TGTGCCAGCAGCTTAGTCAGGGGGCGCGGCAATGAGCAGTTCTTC

j_call: TRBJ1-1
v_call: TRBV6-2/TRBV6-3
clone_size: -
d_call: -
cdr3_aa: CASSPLPPAGTEAFF
cdr3_nt: TGTGCCAGCAGTCCCCTGCCTCCTGCGGGCACTGAAGCTTTCTTT

j_call: TRBJ2-5
v_call: TRBV2
clone_size: few
d_call: -
cdr3_aa: CASTFDSQTETQYF
cdr3_nt: TGTGCCAGCACCTTCGACAGTCAGACAGAGACCCAGTACTTC

j_call: TRBJ2-1
v_call: TRBV5-1
clone_size: -
d_call: -
cdr3_aa: CASSLAGNSNNEQFF
cdr3_nt: TGCGCCAGCAGCTTGGCGGGAAACTCTAACAATGAGCAGTTCTTC

j_call: TRBJ2-7
v_call: TRBV6-2/TRBV6-3
clone_size: -
d_call: TRBD2
cdr3_aa: CASSYSKGLAGDEQYF
cdr3_nt: TGTGCCAGCAGTTACTCGAAAGGACTAGCGGGGGACGAGCAGTACTTC

j_call: TRBJ2-1
v_call: TRBV7-2
clone_size: many
d_call: TRBD1
cdr3_aa: CASSRDSSYNEQFF
cdr3_nt: TGTGCCAGCAGCCGGGACAGCTCCTACAATGAGCAGTTCTTC

j_call: TRBJ2-7
v_call: TRBV20-1
clone_size: few
d_call: -
cdr3_aa: CSARDLSGTPYEQYF
cdr3_nt: TGCAGTGCTAGAGATCTATCGGGGACGCCCTACGAGCAGTACTTC

j_call: TRBJ2-3
v_call: TRBV5-1
clone_size: -
d_call: -
cdr3_aa: CASSLGHTSTDTQYF
cdr3_nt: TGCGCCAGCAGCTTGGGGCATACTAGCACAGATACGCAGTATTTT

j_call: TRBJ1-3
v_call: TRBV20-1
clone_size: -
d_call: -
cdr3_aa: CSAESSGNTIYF
cdr3_nt: TGCAGTGCCGAGAGCTCTGGAAACACCATATATTTT

j_call: TRBJ2-3
v_call: TRBV7-6
clone_size: -
d_call: TRBD2
cdr3_aa: CASSALSAGEKQDTQYF
cdr3_nt: TGTGCCAGCAGCGCCTTATCAGCGGGAGAGAAACAAGATACGCAGTATTTT

j_call: TRBJ2-1
v_call: TRBV20-1
clone_size: few
d_call: -
cdr3_aa: CSARDSGTLGDEQFF
cdr3_nt: TGCAGTGCTAGAGATTCCGGGACCTTGGGAGATGAGCAGTTCTTC

j_call: TRBJ2-2
v_call: TRBV5-1
clone_size: -
d_call: -
cdr3_aa: CASSPQGFDTGELFF
cdr3_nt: TGCGCCAGCAGCCCTCAGGGCTTCGACACCGGGGAGCTGTTTTTT

j_call: TRBJ2-5
v_call: TRBV11-1
clone_size: -
d_call: -
cdr3_aa: CASSRDRNSETQYF
cdr3_nt: TGTGCCAGCAGCCGAGACAGAAACTCAGAGACCCAGTACTTC

j_call: TRBJ2-7
v_call: TRBV6-1
clone_size: -
d_call: TRBD1
cdr3_aa: CASSWTGIGYEQYF
cdr3_nt: TGTGCCAGCAGCTGGACAGGAATTGGCTACGAGCAGTACTTC

j_call: TRBJ2-3
v_call: TRBV5-1
clone_size: few
d_call: -
cdr3_aa: CASRWAGQNTDTQYF
cdr3_nt: TGCGCCAGCAGATGGGCCGGACAAAACACAGATACGCAGTATTTT

j_call: TRBJ1-1
v_call: TRBV15
clone_size: -
d_call: -
cdr3_aa: CATSRDLTALGTEAFF
cdr3_nt: TGTGCCACCAGCAGAGATCTGACAGCCTTGGGCACTGAAGCTTTCTTT

j_call: TRBJ1-6
v_call: TRBV2
clone_size: -
d_call: -
cdr3_aa: CASSGVGSLNSPLHF
cdr3_nt: TGTGCCAGCAGTGGTGTTGGGTCCCTAAATTCACCCCTCCACTTT